A single sample gave rise to the 24 T cell receptor beta chains below, sequenced in a study of T cell responses to AZD1222 COVID-19 vaccine. This table comes from immunoSEQ multiplex PCR, and its TCRdb copy is limited to in-frame clones, with some not included. The sample includes roughly 130,000 clones, under 95% of them seen just once. The sequences come from peripheral blood, collected on day 0 of AZD1222 vaccination. These receptors came from an adult in good health.

The chain couples TRBV19 to TRBJ1-5; the D gene is possibly TRBD1 (5 bases). The CDR3 is 16 amino acids. Germline V gene lookup returns CDR1 LNHDA and CDR2 SQIVND (reference sequence). V was clipped by 3 bases and J by 0 bases, with 12 bases between them. The CDR3 spells CASSIFGGDSNQPQHF. The CDR3 region has the DNA TGTGCCAGTAGTATTTTCGGGGGGGATAGCAATCAGCCCCAGCATTTT.

The chain has TRBV9 and TRBJ1-6; possibly TRBD1 for D (6 bases). The V gene lost 0 bases and the J gene lost 14 bases, with 18 bases spanning the gap. The germline CDR1 and CDR2 sequences are SGDLS and YYNGEE. The CDR3 runs to 15 residues. The DNA for the CDR3 is TGTGCCAGCAGCGTAGGGGGGCACGACCCCCGATCCCTCCACTTT. The encoded protein is CASSVGGHDPRSLHF.

The V and J genes are TRBV2 and TRBJ2-1, with unresolved D. The length of the CDR3 is 13 residues. V was pared by 0 bases and J by 12 bases, with 12 bases between. Germline loops: CDR1 SNHLY, CDR2 FYNNEI. The CDR3 DNA sequence: TGTGCCAGCAGTGAAGCGCTTCCCCCGGGGCAGTTCTTC. Its translation is CASSEALPPGQFF.

V usage is TRBV5-5 and J usage is TRBJ2-6, with D unresolved. Trimming took 4 bases from V and 0 from J, leaving 8 bases between them. CDR1 is SGHKS and CDR2 is YYEKEE in the germline V gene (reference sequence). The CDR3 is made up of 15 amino acids. Written as DNA, the CDR3 is TGTGCCAGCAGCCAAGATAACTCTGGGGCCAACGTCCTGACTTTC. Its protein is CASSQDNSGANVLTF.

The rearrangement joins TRBV12-3 or TRBV12-4 to TRBJ2-1, with TRBD2 as a possible D gene (6 bases). This CDR3 region has 12 residues. Trimming stripped 1 base from V and 10 bases from J, with 8 bases between. The CDR3 here is CASSLVLAEQFF. The DNA for the CDR3 is TGTGCCAGCAGTTTAGTGCTAGCGGAGCAGTTCTTC.

This chain links TRBV4-2 with TRBJ2-2, with D possibly TRBD1 on 5 matching bases. The CDR3 runs to 16 residues. Looked up from germline, CDR1 is LGHNA and CDR2 is YNFKEQ. Trimming removed 1 base at V and 3 bases at J, with 12 bases between. The CDR3 bases are TGTGCCAGCAGCCAAGCCCAGGGCGGCGACACCGGGGAGCTGTTTTTT. Its translation is CASSQAQGGDTGELFF.

This chain joins TRBV5-1 and TRBJ2-1; D not resolved. The CDR3 is made up of 14 amino acids. Germline V gene data show CDR1 as SGHRS and CDR2 as YFSETQ. Trimming removed 3 bases from V and 4 bases from J, with 11 bases in between. Here the CDR3 reads CASSSGLDYNEQFF. The CDR3 nucleotides read TGCGCCAGCAGCTCGGGCCTAGATTACAATGAGCAGTTCTTC. The full variable domain, completed using reference TRBV5-1 and TRBJ2-1, is KAGVTQTPRYLIKTRGQQVTLSCSPISGHRSVSWYQQTPGQGLQFLFEYFSETQRNKGNFPGRFSGRQFSNSRSEMNVSTLELGDSALYLCASSSGLDYNEQFFGPGTRLTVL.

This rearrangement joins TRBV3-1 (or the pseudogene TRBV3-2) to TRBJ1-6; D is uncertain. Per the germline V gene, CDR1 is LGHDT and CDR2 is YNNKEL (reference sequence). The CDR3 is 12 residues long. Deletions cut 5 bases from V and 10 bases from J, with 9 bases between. Here the CDR3 reads CASSLLSSPLHF. The CDR3 DNA is TGTGCCAGCAGCTTACTATCGTCACCCCTCCACTTT.

To note about this clone: Other DNA sequences in this specimen translate into the identical CDR3. This sequence joins TRBV7-9 and TRBJ1-5; D call uncertain. This CDR3 has 12 amino acids. V dropped 5 bases and J dropped 6 bases, with 8 bases sitting between them. From germline, CDR1 is SEHNR and CDR2 FQNEAQ (reference sequence). The CDR3, as DNA: TGTGCCAGCAGCCTCGGTGGTCAGCCCCAGCATTTT. Protein sequence: CASSLGGQPQHF. The whole variable domain, filled in from reference TRBV7-9 and TRBJ1-5, reads DTGVSQNPRHKITKRGQNVTFRCDPISEHNRLYWYRQTLGQGPEFLTYFQNEAQLEKSRLLSDRFSAERPKGSFSTLEIQRTEQGDSAMYLCASSLGGQPQHFGDGTRLSIL.

The CDR3 nucleotides are TGCGCCAGCAGCCAAGACCCACTACGCACGACAGGCGGCGATTCACCCCTCCACTTT. This sequence encodes CASSQDPLRTTGGDSPLHF. The chain joins TRBV4-3 to TRBJ1-6; perhaps TRBD1 as D (6 bases). V was shortened by 0 bases and J by 8 bases, with 23 bases between the two germline ends. Germline-derived CDR1 and CDR2 are LGHNA and YSLEER. This CDR3 is 19 amino acids long.

The V and J genes are TRBV6-2 or TRBV6-3 and TRBJ1-1; no clear D gene. The germline V gene has CDR1 MNHEY and CDR2 SVGEGT. The CDR3 sequence is 13 residues long. Trimming stripped 2 bases from V and 3 bases from J, with 7 bases between. The CDR3 region is CASSYRRHTEAFF. DNA of the CDR3: TGTGCCAGCAGTTACCGGCGGCACACTGAAGCTTTCTTT.

V is TRBV20-1 and J is TRBJ1-1, with no clear D. The CDR3 totals 11 residues. CDR1 DFQATT and CDR2 SNEGSKA come from the germline V gene (reference sequence). The V end lost 6 bases, the J end lost 1 base, and 6 bases lay between the germline ends. The CDR3 region is CSALENTEAFF. In nucleotides, the CDR3 is TGCAGTGCCCTTGAGAACACTGAAGCTTTCTTT.

V usage is TRBV19 and J usage is TRBJ1-4; D possibly corresponds to TRBD1 (6 bases). V gave up 2 bases and J gave up 0 bases, with 7 bases separating them. This CDR3 comprises 15 residues. In germline, CDR1 is LNHDA, CDR2 SQIVND (reference sequence). CDR3 sequence reads: CASSIQGPTNEKLFF. CDR3 bases: TGTGCCAGTAGTATACAGGGGCCAACTAATGAAAAACTGTTTTTT.

V gene TRBV7-9 combines with J gene TRBJ2-1, with 8 bases matching TRBD2. This CDR3 contains 14 residues. CDR1 SEHNR and CDR2 FQNEAQ come from the germline V gene (reference sequence). J was trimmed by 5 bases and V by 9 bases; bases with no gene match: 9. The CDR3 sequence is CASNRGSGNNEQFF. In DNA form, the CDR3 reads TGTGCCAGTAACCGGGGTAGCGGGAACAATGAGCAGTTCTTC.

The gene calls are TRBV4-3 and TRBJ1-3, with unresolved D. The ends were cut back, 1 base at V and 4 bases at J, with 8 bases in the middle. This CDR3 spans 14 amino acids. In germline, CDR1 is LGHNA, CDR2 YSLEER. CDR3 nucleotides: TGCGCCAGCAGCCAAGTCGGGGAGGGAAACACCATATATTTT. This codes for CASSQVGEGNTIYF.

The chain uses TRBV28 and TRBJ1-2, with D maybe TRBD1 (6 bases). Germline V gene sequence: CDR1 MDHEN, CDR2 SYDVKM. This CDR3 contains 17 residues. Trimming stripped 4 bases from V and 8 bases from J, with 26 bases between. The CDR3 loop is CASSSLPGGISRVGYTF. For the CDR3, the DNA is TGTGCCAGCAGTTCCCTTCCCGGGGGCATATCGAGAGTCGGCTACACCTTC.

CDR3 in DNA: TGTGCCAGCAGCTCAAACAGGGTTTTCCAAGAGACCCAGTACTTC. Translating it yields CASSSNRVFQETQYF. V and J are TRBV7-2 and TRBJ2-5, with a possible D match to TRBD1 (6 bases). Germline V lookup: CDR1 SGHTA, CDR2 FQGNSA. CDR3 length: 15 residues. Trimming pared 4 bases from V and 1 base from J, leaving 13 bases between. Drawing the rest from reference TRBV7-2 and TRBJ2-5, the complete variable domain is GAGVSQSPSNKVTEKGKDVELRCDPISGHTALYWYRQSLGQGLEFLIYFQGNSAPDKSGLPSDRFSAERTGGSVSTLTIQRTQQEDSAVYLCASSSNRVFQETQYFGPGTRLLVL.

The chain couples TRBV15 to TRBJ1-2; D uncertain. CDR1 and CDR2 from the germline V gene are LNHNV and YYDKDF (reference sequence). Trimming stripped 5 bases from V and 0 bases from J, with 7 bases between. The CDR3 has 13 amino acids. The CDR3 nucleotides are TGTGCCACCAGCGCCGGGGCTAACTATGGCTACACCTTC. Amino acids: CATSAGANYGYTF.

CDR3 bases: TGTGCCAGCAGTCTACAGGGGGCGCAGTACGAGCAGTACTTC. It translates to CASSLQGAQYEQYF. This chain uses TRBV6-5 with TRBJ2-7; 9 bases line up with TRBD1. Germline trimming cut 5 bases from V and 4 bases from J; bases unmatched to any gene: 6. Germline V gene sequence: CDR1 MNHEY, CDR2 SVGAGI. This CDR3 is built from 14 residues.

This clone was recorded only once. CDR3 nucleotides: TGTGCCAGCAGCTTGCGAGACTATGGCTATGGCTACACCTTC. As protein: CASSLRDYGYGYTF. The rearrangement links TRBV7-9 to TRBJ1-2; D call uncertain. V lost 3 bases to trimming and J lost 4 bases, with 12 bases between them. The CDR3 covers 14 residues. Germline-derived CDR1 and CDR2 are SEHNR and FQNEAQ (reference sequence).

The rearrangement uses TRBV6-1 and TRBJ1-1, with D unclear. The germline gives CDR1 MNHNS, CDR2 SASEGT. This CDR3 spans 13 amino acids. Trimming took 2 bases from V and 1 from J, leaving 5 bases between them. The CDR3 protein is CASSESPNTEAFF. CDR3 nucleotide sequence: TGTGCCAGCAGTGAAAGTCCGAACACTGAAGCTTTCTTT.

The chain carries TRBV2 and TRBJ2-1; D gene uncertain. The V end was cut by 5 bases, the J end by 5 bases, with 13 bases between. CDR3 length: 14 residues. CDR1 is SNHLY, CDR2 FYNNEI, per germline. CDR3 in amino acids: CASSQWGRNNEQFF. The CDR3 DNA reads TGTGCCAGCAGTCAATGGGGTAGGAACAATGAGCAGTTCTTC.

CDR3 in amino acids: CASRTVYNEQFF. The CDR3 DNA follows: TGTGCCAGCCGGACAGTATACAATGAGCAGTTCTTC. This sequence joins TRBV28 and TRBJ2-1; possibly TRBD1 for D (6 bases). The V gene's germline CDR1 is MDHEN and CDR2 SYDVKM. The CDR3 length is 12 residues. With 8 bases removed from V and 4 bases from J, the gap between germline ends came to 9 bases.

The CDR3 DNA is TGTGCCAGCAGTTACATGGTGGCCACTGAAGCTTTCTTT. Amino acids: CASSYMVATEAFF. This chain links TRBV6-2 or TRBV6-3 with TRBJ1-1; D ambiguous. Per the germline V gene, CDR1 is MNHEY and CDR2 is SVGEGT. V lost 2 bases to trimming and J lost 4 bases, with 8 bases between them. The CDR3 length is 13 residues.